The 17 T cell receptor beta chains reported below all come from one sample, sequenced in a study of blood T cell repertoires in COVID-19. The table came from immunoSEQ multiplex PCR; TCRdb's copy has only in-frame clones and leaves some out. The repertoire consists of about 170,000 clones, with around 92% occurring once and the leading ten covering around 4.6%. Input material: peripheral blood. The receptors originated from a man aged 30 to 39 with COVID-19, enrolled during active disease.

V gene TRBV27 combines with J gene TRBJ1-1; 7 bases are shared with TRBD1. The J segment lost 7 bases and the V segment lost 3 bases, leaving 5 bases of the junction unmatched. This CDR3 has 13 amino acids. The germline V gene has CDR1 MNHEY and CDR2 SMNVEV (reference sequence). This CDR3 is CASSFGTALEAFF. For the CDR3, the DNA is TGTGCCAGCAGTTTCGGGACAGCACTTGAAGCTTTCTTT.

This clone was seen a handful of times. The chain couples TRBV19 to TRBJ1-1; 9 bases map to TRBD1. The CDR3 totals 12 residues. The trim removed 7 bases at V and 8 bases at J, leaving 5 bases unmatched. Looked up from germline, CDR1 is LNHDA and CDR2 is SQIVND (reference sequence). The CDR3 DNA follows: TGTGCCAGTAACGGGGACAGGGTGGAAGCTTTCTTT. Protein: CASNGDRVEAFF.

The chain's CDR3 is CASSSDRVEKLFF. The CDR3 DNA follows: TGTGCCAGCTCATCCGACAGGGTTGAAAAACTGTTTTTT. The rearrangement uses TRBV18 and TRBJ1-4, with 7 nucleotides matching TRBD1. CDR1 and CDR2 from the germline V gene are KGHSH and LQKENI. This CDR3 is 13 amino acids long. V lost 5 bases to trimming and J lost 7 bases; unmatched junction nucleotides: 4.

V and J are TRBV19 and TRBJ2-1; 7 bases match TRBD1. This CDR3 has 14 amino acids. Germline V gives CDR1 LNHDA, CDR2 SQIVND (reference sequence). V shed 5 bases, J shed 4 bases, and the junction held 5 bases outside the gene matches. The CDR3 DNA reads as TGTGCCAGTAGTTTCCAGACAGGGTACAATGAGCAGTTCTTC. Translation gives CASSFQTGYNEQFF.

J is TRBJ2-1 and V is TRBV18, with 11 positions matching TRBD2. Germline V gene sequence: CDR1 KGHSH, CDR2 LQKENI. The CDR3 has 17 residues. The V and J ends lost 3 bases and 4 bases, in that order; junction bases with no gene match: 8. In DNA form, the CDR3 reads TGTGCCAGCTCACCCCAACTAGCGGGGGCGGGTTACAATGAGCAGTTCTTC. It encodes CASSPQLAGAGYNEQFF.

The V and J genes are TRBV11-2 and TRBJ1-3; TRBD1 matches at 8 bases. This CDR3 has 13 amino acids. With 6 bases clipped from V and 6 bases from J, the junction kept 4 bases outside the gene matches. Germline V gene lookup returns CDR1 SGHAT and CDR2 FQNNGV. CDR3 in amino acids: CASRTTGVNTIYF. DNA for the CDR3: TGTGCCAGCAGGACGACAGGGGTAAACACCATATATTTT.

The rearrangement links TRBV7-3 to TRBJ2-7; 13 nucleotides line up with TRBD2. This CDR3 has 13 amino acids. J gave up 2 bases and V 8 bases, and 0 bases lay outside the gene matches. The V gene's germline CDR1 is SGHTA and CDR2 FQGTGA. CDR3: CASGTSGTYEQYF. DNA for the CDR3: TGTGCCAGCGGGACTAGCGGGACCTACGAGCAGTACTTC.

This clone was detected a few times. V is TRBV27 and J is TRBJ2-7, with 8 bases fitting TRBD2. There are 16 residues in the CDR3. V shed 6 bases and J 2 bases; nucleotides not matched to a gene: 12. Germline values: CDR1 MNHEY, CDR2 SMNVEV (reference sequence). CDR3 in DNA: TGTGCCAGCAGCCCAAGTAGCGGGACATTTACCTACGAGCAGTACTTC. This codes for CASSPSSGTFTYEQYF.

This chain uses TRBV7-2 with TRBJ2-1, with 7 bases lining up with TRBD2. CDR1 and CDR2 (germline): SGHTA, FQGNSA. The V segment lost 0 bases and the J segment 10 bases; nucleotides outside the gene matches: 12. This CDR3 is 16 amino acids long. The CDR3 sequence: CASSLARAQRGREQFF. The CDR3 DNA follows: TGTGCCAGCAGCTTAGCTAGAGCCCAGCGGGGAAGGGAGCAGTTCTTC.

This clone was detected only once. The chain combines TRBV4-3 with TRBJ1-4, with TRBD1 identical over 8 bases. The V gene's germline CDR1 is LGHNA and CDR2 YSLEER. V lost 1 base and J lost 0; bases outside the gene matches: 4. This CDR3 is 17 amino acids long. CDR3 loop: CASSQGTGQATNEKLFF. The DNA of the CDR3 is TGCGCCAGCAGCCAAGGGACAGGGCAAGCAACTAATGAAAAACTGTTTTTT.

CDR3 sequence reads: CASSRQGFSYEQYF. The CDR3 coding sequence is TGTGCCAGCAGCCGACAGGGCTTCTCCTACGAGCAGTACTTC. The chain uses TRBV5-4 and TRBJ2-7, with 7 bases lining up with TRBD1. Losses at the gene ends were 4 bases for V and 0 bases for J; bases not matched to a gene: 4. Germline CDR1 and CDR2: SGHNT and YYREEE (reference sequence). The CDR3 length is 14 residues.

The chain couples TRBV6-5 to TRBJ1-2; tentative D call: TRBD1 (6 bases). Trimming stripped 4 bases from V and 0 bases from J, with 9 bases between. The CDR3 spans 14 residues. Germline loops: CDR1 MNHEY, CDR2 SVGAGI. The CDR3, as DNA: TGTGCCAGCAGTTGGACAGATACTAACTATGGCTACACCTTC. It encodes CASSWTDTNYGYTF.

The chain recombines TRBV7-3 with TRBJ1-2, with 10 bases lining up with TRBD1. V lost 4 bases, J lost 10 bases, and 12 bases stayed unmatched. Germline CDR1 is SGHTA and CDR2 is FQGTGA. The CDR3 runs to 15 residues. In DNA form, the CDR3 reads TGTGCCAGCAGCTCCTTCCTTACCGACAGGGGGCCCTACACCTTC. It translates to CASSSFLTDRGPYTF.

The chain joins TRBV6-5 to TRBJ2-1; possible D gene TRBD1, 6 bases. Between the trimmed V and J ends, which lost 6 bases and 0 bases, there was a span of 6 bases. Germline V gene lookup returns CDR1 MNHEY and CDR2 SVGAGI. The CDR3 is made up of 13 amino acids. Here the CDR3 reads CASRDSSYNEQFF. The CDR3 region has the DNA TGTGCCAGCAGGGACAGCTCCTACAATGAGCAGTTCTTC.

This chain connects TRBV7-2 to TRBJ2-1, with TRBD2 matching over 14 bases. There are 18 residues in the CDR3. From germline, CDR1 is SGHTA and CDR2 FQGNSA. V was clipped by 0 bases and J by 8 bases; unmatched bases: 9. The chain's CDR3 is CASSLATGLAGVFDEQFF. CDR3 nucleotide sequence: TGTGCCAGCAGCTTAGCGACGGGACTAGCGGGAGTTTTTGATGAGCAGTTCTTC.

This chain connects TRBV27 to TRBJ1-1; a weak D match, TRBD1 (5 bases). The CDR3 length is 14 residues. Per germline, CDR1 MNHEY and CDR2 SMNVEV (reference sequence). Trimming cost V 3 bases and J 1 base, with 9 bases left between them. As DNA, the CDR3 is TGTGCCAGCAGTTTCGGACAAAAGAACACTGAAGCTTTCTTT. It specifies CASSFGQKNTEAFF.

This clone appeared once. This chain uses TRBV7-2 with TRBJ1-6; no clear D. The V end was cut by 5 bases, the J end by 9 bases, with 11 bases between. The CDR3 covers 13 residues. From germline, CDR1 is SGHTA and CDR2 FQGNSA. As DNA, the CDR3 is TGTGCCAGCAGCCCAATCCCCAGTTCACCCCTCCACTTT. Protein sequence: CASSPIPSSPLHF.